What follows are 4 T cell receptor beta chains derived from one specimen sequenced in a study of T cell responses to AZD1222 COVID-19 vaccine. Produced via immunoSEQ multiplex PCR; TCRdb's table is partial and in-frame only. The sample includes 95,000 to 150,000 clones, around 87% of them seen just once. The sample consisted of peripheral blood, taken on day 0 of AZD1222 vaccination. The receptors were gathered from an adult in good health.

The chain joins TRBV9 to TRBJ1-4; D is uncertain. The length of the CDR3 is 16 residues. Between the trimmed V and J ends, which lost 4 bases and 0 bases, there was a span of 13 bases. CDR1 and CDR2 from the germline V gene are SGDLS and YYNGEE. The CDR3, as DNA: TGTGCCAGCAGCCCCCGGGAAGACGCAACTAATGAAAAACTGTTTTTT. Translated: CASSPREDATNEKLFF. Variable domain in full (rest from reference TRBV9 and TRBJ1-4): DSGVTQTPKHLITATGQRVTLRCSPRSGDLSVYWYQQSLDQGLQFLIQYYNGEERAKGNILERFSAQQFPDLHSELNLSSLELGDSALYFCASSPREDATNEKLFFGSGTQLSVL.

V and J are TRBV9 and TRBJ2-1, with 7 positions matching TRBD1. V lost 4 bases and J lost 8; bases outside the gene matches: 9. This CDR3 has 14 amino acids. Germline CDR1 reads SGDLS; CDR2 reads YYNGEE. The CDR3 region is CASSTRGQSDEQFF. CDR3 DNA: TGTGCCAGCAGCACCCGGGGACAGAGCGATGAGCAGTTCTTC.

The chain recombines TRBV10-3 with TRBJ2-1; 9 nucleotides match TRBD2. CDR3 length: 18 residues. Losses at the gene ends were 10 bases for V and 0 bases for J; bases not matched to a gene: 16. Per the germline V gene, CDR1 is ENHRY and CDR2 is SYGVKD. CDR3 sequence reads: CATSPGTSRQSSYNEQFF. In DNA, the CDR3 is TGTGCCACTAGTCCCGGGACTAGCCGACAAAGCTCCTACAATGAGCAGTTCTTC.

This clone was seen just once. Here the CDR3 DNA reads TGTGCCAGCAGTTTATGGCCCTTCCGGATGTTAACCCCCGGGGAGCTGTTTTTT. Translation gives CASSLWPFRMLTPGELFF. This chain links TRBV27 with TRBJ2-2; no definite D call. CDR3 size: 18 residues. Deletions cut 1 base from V and 6 bases from J, with 21 bases between. The germline V gene has CDR1 MNHEY and CDR2 SMNVEV (reference sequence).